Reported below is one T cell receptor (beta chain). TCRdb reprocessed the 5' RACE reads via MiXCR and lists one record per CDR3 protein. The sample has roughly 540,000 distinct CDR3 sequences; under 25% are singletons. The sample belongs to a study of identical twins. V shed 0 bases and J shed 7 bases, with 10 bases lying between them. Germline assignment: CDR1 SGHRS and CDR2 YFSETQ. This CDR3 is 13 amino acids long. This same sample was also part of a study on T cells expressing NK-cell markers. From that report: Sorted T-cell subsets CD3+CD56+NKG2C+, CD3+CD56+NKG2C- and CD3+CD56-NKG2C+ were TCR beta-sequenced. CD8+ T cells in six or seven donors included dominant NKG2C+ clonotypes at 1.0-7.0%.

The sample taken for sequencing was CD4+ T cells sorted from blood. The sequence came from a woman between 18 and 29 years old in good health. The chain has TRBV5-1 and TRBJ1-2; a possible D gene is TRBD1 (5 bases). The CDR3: CASSLERGGGYTF. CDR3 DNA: TGCGCCAGCAGCTTGGAACGGGGCGGTGGCTACACCTTC.